This entry lists 22 T cell receptor beta chains sequenced from one sample in a study of T cell clusters in autoimmune cytopenias. Some 38,000 genome equivalents of blood DNA were amplified for TRB. One tube held mixed TRB-A and TRB-B primer pools for touch-down PCR. No DNA is given; TCRdb re-called the multiplex PCR reads and lists each CDR3 protein once. Its listing shows about 4,500 distinct CDR3 sequences. These data also formed part of another study, on T cell repertoires in aging, cancer and after chemotherapy.

Sequenced material: peripheral blood. The receptor set was obtained from a human donor in good health.

Judged by frequency, this clonotype is medium-sized (0.01 to 0.1%). The gene calls are TRBV5-4 and TRBJ2-3; lacking DNA, the TRBD1 call made by TCRdb goes unchecked. The CDR3 length is 15 residues. CDR1 SGHNT and CDR2 YYREEE come from the germline V gene (reference sequence). The CDR3 sequence: CASSSQGRSTDTQYF.

This clonotype is deemed medium-sized by its frequency. The chain couples TRBV5-4 to TRBJ2-7; TCRdb reports TRBD1, a call that lacks DNA to check it against. This CDR3 has 13 amino acids. The V gene's germline CDR1 is SGHNT and CDR2 YYREEE (reference sequence). The CDR3 protein is CASSATGTWEQYF.

This chain joins TRBV4-3 and TRBJ1-2; TCRdb reports TRBD1, a call that lacks DNA to check it against. Germline CDR1 and CDR2: LGHNA and YSLEER. The CDR3 extends over 17 amino acids. The CDR3 loop is CASSQGPWQGANYGYTF.

According to its frequency, this clonotype is medium-sized. V gene TRBV6-2 or TRBV6-3 combines with J gene TRBJ2-3. CDR3 length: 14 amino acids. The germline V gene has CDR1 MNHEY and CDR2 SVGEGT. The CDR3 spells CASSYEAITDTQYF.

By frequency, this clonotype is medium-sized. The gene calls are TRBV5-6 and TRBJ2-1. Germline lookup yields CDR1 SGHDT and CDR2 YYEEEE. The CDR3 spans 11 residues. The CDR3 reads CASSRRYEQFF.

This clonotype counts as medium-sized by frequency. The chain employs TRBV30 and TRBJ1-1. From germline, CDR1 is GTSNPN and CDR2 SVGIG (reference sequence). The CDR3 has 11 residues. The CDR3 here is CAWSKNTEAFF.

This clonotype shows up as medium-sized (0.01 to 0.1%) by frequency. The CDR3 protein is CASNDRYNEQFF. V and J are TRBV6-2 or TRBV6-3 and TRBJ2-1. The germline CDR1 and CDR2 sequences are MNHEY and SVGEGT. The CDR3 covers 12 residues.

The V and J genes are TRBV20-1 and TRBJ1-2; TCRdb indicates TRBD1, and absent DNA this call remains unverified. CDR1 and CDR2 from the germline V gene are DFQATT and SNEGSKA (reference sequence). The CDR3 consists of 15 residues. The CDR3 loop reads CSAFGTGTLFRGYTF.

This clonotype counts as medium-sized (0.01 to 0.1%) by frequency. CDR3 sequence: CATSRESGSSNEQFF. The chain is built from TRBV15 and TRBJ2-1; with no DNA, the TCRdb D assignment of TRBD2 cannot be verified. In germline, CDR1 is LNHNV, CDR2 YYDKDF (reference sequence). The length of the CDR3 is 15 residues.

V and J are TRBV6-2 or TRBV6-3 and TRBJ2-5; TCRdb picks TRBD2, but there is no DNA to check that call. Germline V gene sequence: CDR1 MNHEY, CDR2 SVGEGT. The CDR3 is 15 amino acids. CDR3 region: CASSSSGRGQETQYF.

In terms of frequency, this clonotype is medium-sized. J is TRBJ2-2 and V is TRBV19. This CDR3 has 14 amino acids. Germline V CDR1 and CDR2: LNHDA, SQIVND (reference sequence). CDR3 region: CASSFISNTGELFF.

J is TRBJ2-5 and V is TRBV5-1; the D call of TRBD2 rests on TCRdb alone, since no DNA is present to check it. Germline CDR1 reads SGHRS; CDR2 reads YFSETQ. This CDR3 has 15 residues. The CDR3 loop is CASSDVTSGRQTQYF.

This clonotype is identified as medium-sized from frequency. The rearrangement links TRBV27 to TRBJ2-1; as DNA is missing, the TRBD1 call by TCRdb cannot be tested. From germline, CDR1 is MNHEY and CDR2 SMNVEV (reference sequence). The CDR3 length is 12 residues. CDR3 region: CASSLLRGEQFF.

Frequency places this clonotype as medium-sized (0.01 to 0.1%). This chain joins TRBV11-3 and TRBJ2-1. Germline CDR1 is SGHNT and CDR2 is YENEEA. There are 13 residues in the CDR3. CDR3 sequence reads: CASSLSLLDEQFF. The full variable domain, its missing parts supplied by reference TRBV11-3 and TRBJ2-1, is EAGVVQSPRYKIIEKKQPVAFWCNPISGHNTLYWYLQNLGQGPELLIRYENEEAVDDSQLPKDRFSAERLKGVDSTLKIQPAELGDSAVYLCASSLSLLDEQFFGPGTRLTVL.

This clonotype is medium-sized by frequency. V is TRBV24-1 and J is TRBJ2-2; TCRdb gives TRBD1 as the D gene, but with no DNA this cannot be confirmed. The CDR3 sequence is 11 residues long. Germline V gene data show CDR1 as KGHDR and CDR2 as SFDVKD. The CDR3 protein is CATGGTGELFF.

The V and J genes are TRBV6-5 and TRBJ1-1; there is no DNA to check the TCRdb D call of TRBD1. CDR1 and CDR2 from the germline V gene are MNHEY and SVGAGI. This CDR3 has 12 residues. This CDR3 reads CATGTGGMEAFF.

V is TRBV13 and J is TRBJ1-1. Germline V CDR1 and CDR2: PRHDT, FYEKMQ (reference sequence). This CDR3 is built from 14 residues. This chain's CDR3 is CASSLAYQNTEAFF.

The chain uses TRBV5-6 and TRBJ1-6; no DNA is available, so the TRBD1 call from TCRdb remains unchecked. This CDR3 contains 14 residues. The germline gives CDR1 SGHDT, CDR2 YYEEEE. This CDR3 reads CASSCDRGKSPLHF.

This clonotype is deemed medium-sized by its frequency. J is TRBJ2-2 and V is TRBV19; checking the TCRdb D call of TRBD1 is not possible without DNA. This CDR3 has 17 amino acids. The germline gives CDR1 LNHDA, CDR2 SQIVND (reference sequence). CDR3 sequence: CASNPLLGVGDTGELFF. Combining the CDR3 with reference TRBV19 and TRBJ2-2 gives the whole variable domain DGGITQSPKYLFRKEGQNVTLSCEQNLNHDAMYWYRQDPGQGLRLIYYSQIVNDFQKGDIAEGYSVSREKKESFPLTVTSAQKNPTAFYLCASNPLLGVGDTGELFFGEGSRLTVL.

The chain joins TRBV12-3 or TRBV12-4 to TRBJ2-7; TCRdb's D call of TRBD1 is untestable without DNA. There are 13 residues in the CDR3. CDR3 protein: CASSLGDLDEQYF.

This rearrangement joins TRBV4-3 to TRBJ2-2. Germline CDR1 and CDR2: LGHNA and YSLEER. CDR3 length: 14 residues. The chain's CDR3 is CASSATGGAGELFF.

The chain recombines TRBV6-1 with TRBJ2-4; the D call of TRBD1 rests on TCRdb alone, since no DNA is present to check it. This CDR3 contains 16 residues. Germline V CDR1 and CDR2: MNHNS, SASEGT. CDR3 loop: CASRASGALAKNIQYF.